These 10 T cell receptor beta chains share one sample of origin, sequenced in a study of T cells after yellow fever vaccination. TCRdb analysed the 5' RACE reads with MiXCR anew, one entry per CDR3 protein. Of around 180,000 distinct CDR3 sequences in the sample, approximately 6.2% were seen once. The sample consisted of CD4+ T cells sorted from PBMCs, taken on the day of the first yellow fever vaccination. The receptors shown here come from a young man who received the YFV17D yellow fever vaccine.

The rearrangement uses TRBV23-1 and TRBJ2-5; D tentatively reads TRBD1 or TRBD2 (7 bases each). TRBV23-1 falls under the ORF class, with uncertain function. Trimming left V 4 bases short and J 5 bases short, with 14 bases between. The CDR3 is made up of 14 amino acids. CDR3 nucleotide sequence: TGCGCCAGCAGTCCCCCAGGGGGGGGCGAGACCCAGTACTTC. Amino acids: CASSPPGGGETQYF.

This clonotype was recorded many times. V usage is TRBV7-3 and J usage is TRBJ2-3, with D maybe TRBD2 (6 bases). This CDR3 contains 13 residues. From germline, CDR1 is SGHTA and CDR2 FQGTGA. The ends were cut back, 5 bases at V and 10 bases at J, with 16 bases in the middle. In nucleotides, the CDR3 is TGTGCCAGCAGCCGTATACGGGAGACCGCGCAGTATTTT. Protein: CASSRIRETAQYF.

The chain carries TRBV7-8 and TRBJ2-7, with 7 bases fitting TRBD1. V was clipped by 1 base and J by 4 bases; unmatched bases: 13. This CDR3 comprises 17 residues. CDR1 and CDR2 (germline): SGHVS, FQNEAQ. CDR3 nucleotides: TGTGCCAGCAGCTTAGACCCGACAGGGATAGATTATTACGAGCAGTACGTC. Its translation is CASSLDPTGIDYYEQYV.

The rearrangement links TRBV19 to TRBJ1-6; 9 bases map to TRBD1. CDR3 length: 15 amino acids. Unmatched junction bases numbered 3, after V lost 6 bases and J lost 3 bases. Germline V gene sequence: CDR1 LNHDA, CDR2 SQIVND (reference sequence). CDR3 in DNA: TGTGCCAGTAGCATGGGACAGGGCTATAATTCACCCCTCCACTTT. Its protein is CASSMGQGYNSPLHF.

This clonotype appeared many times. The chain is built from TRBV11-1 and TRBJ2-2; 8 nucleotides agree with TRBD2. This CDR3 is built from 18 residues. Germline CDR1 reads SGHAT; CDR2 reads FQDESV (reference sequence). The junction had 11 bases not matched to a gene; V was cut back by 2 bases and J by 3 bases. CDR3 in amino acids: CASSLTLRRAGDTGELFF. The CDR3 DNA reads TGTGCCAGCAGCTTAACCCTCCGGCGAGCGGGGGACACCGGGGAGCTGTTTTTT.

This clonotype was recorded at least ten times. This chain uses TRBV5-1 with TRBJ2-7; D perhaps matches TRBD1 (6 bases). V was clipped by 4 bases and J by 4 bases, with 24 bases between them. The CDR3 runs 17 residues. Germline V gives CDR1 SGHRS, CDR2 YFSETQ. The CDR3 bases are TGCGCCAGCAGCCCAGCTGGGGGCTCGCGAGACTTTTACGAGCAGTACTTC. Translation gives CASSPAGGSRDFYEQYF.

Ten or more counts support this clonotype. V gene TRBV14 combines with J gene TRBJ2-1, with D tentatively TRBD2 (6 bases). Looked up from germline, CDR1 is SGHDN and CDR2 is FVKESK. V was cut by 4 bases and J by 15 bases, with 16 bases left in between. This CDR3 spans 12 amino acids. The CDR3 nucleotides are TGTGCCAGCAGCCGTACGGGACTGATGCCGTTCTTC. It encodes CASSRTGLMPFF.

This clonotype was recorded at least ten times. This rearrangement joins TRBV20-1 to TRBJ2-3; D possibly corresponds to TRBD1 (6 bases). Per the germline V gene, CDR1 is DFQATT and CDR2 is SNEGSKA (reference sequence). The CDR3 totals 12 residues. The V gene lost 5 bases and the J gene lost 2 bases, with 8 bases spanning the gap. The DNA of the CDR3 is TGCAGTGCTTCAGGGGTCACAGATACGCAGTATTTT. It translates to CSASGVTDTQYF.

This clonotype was picked up a small number of times. V and J are TRBV20-1 and TRBJ1-1; TRBD1 might be the D (5 bases). In germline, CDR1 is DFQATT, CDR2 SNEGSKA (reference sequence). The CDR3 has 14 residues. V shed 3 bases and J shed 1 base, with 12 bases lying between them. DNA for the CDR3: TGCAGTGCTAGTGGGTCGGGACCGAACACTGAAGCTTTCTTT. Its protein product is CSASGSGPNTEAFF.

V gene TRBV3-1 combines with J gene TRBJ1-3, with D possibly matching TRBD1 (5 bases). The germline V and J ends were trimmed by 4 bases and 3 bases, with 10 bases remaining between them. This CDR3 contains 14 residues. Germline V lookup: CDR1 LGHDT, CDR2 YNNKEL (reference sequence). CDR3 in amino acids: CASSLLTGGNTIYF. In DNA form, the CDR3 reads TGTGCCAGCAGCCTTCTTACAGGTGGAAACACCATATATTTT.